The sequence of this T cell receptor (beta chain) was determined in a study of T cells in Graves' hyperthyroidism and ophthalmopathy. Looking at the study overall: Specimen type is peripheral blood, collected at initial diagnosis prior to any treatment. Study-wide results and caveats: Model predictions of ophthalmopathy came a median approximately seven months before onset.

Amplification targeted TCR beta CDR3 regions from RNA transcripts. Carried out on the TCR CDR3, a first-round RT-PCR used the HTBI primer set. Each CDR3 protein is one row after TCRdb ran MiXCR on the multiplex PCR reads. The data show some 740,000 distinct CDR3 sequences, 12% to 15% seen once. Points on this clonotype: Its antigen remains unknown.

Orbital computed tomography and thyroid ultrasound, together with serum TRAb and thyroxine and clinical symptoms, were used for diagnoses. Germline lookup yields CDR1 LGHDT and CDR2 YNNKEL (reference sequence). Trimming removed 0 bases from V and 4 bases from J, with 7 bases in between. The CDR3 covers 14 residues. The sequence was collected from a woman between 18 and 30 years old with Graves' hyperthyroidism. This chain joins TRBV3-1 and TRBJ2-1; D call uncertain. Material for sequencing was blood. This CDR3 is CASSQDAAYNEQFF. The CDR3 DNA reads as TGTGCCAGCAGCCAAGATGCAGCGTACAATGAGCAGTTCTTC.